The 7 T cell receptor beta chains below were found in one sample sequenced in a study of blood T cell repertoires in COVID-19. Assay: immunoSEQ multiplex PCR; the TCRdb copy retains only in-frame clones and omits some. The top ten clones hold 4.5% to 5% of a sample with under 150,000 clones, around 78% of them seen once. Sequenced material: peripheral blood. All receptors derive from an elderly woman with active or convalescent COVID-19.

The V gene is TRBV3-1 (or the pseudogene TRBV3-2), the J gene TRBJ1-1, with unresolved D. Germline CDR1 reads LGHDT; CDR2 reads YNNKEL (reference sequence). V was trimmed by 4 bases and J by 5 bases, leaving 8 bases between them. This CDR3 has 12 residues. CDR3 amino acids: CASSRTGTEAFF. The CDR3 region has the DNA TGTGCCAGCAGCCGGACTGGGACTGAAGCTTTCTTT.

The rearrangement uses TRBV3-1 (or the pseudogene TRBV3-2) and TRBJ1-2; weak D call: TRBD1 (5 bases). CDR3 length: 13 amino acids. Trimming took off 4 bases at V and 3 bases at J, with 9 bases between the two ends. CDR1 LGHDT and CDR2 YNNKEL come from the germline V gene (reference sequence). In DNA form, the CDR3 reads TGTGCCAGCAGCCCGGACACACACTATGGCTACACCTTC. As protein: CASSPDTHYGYTF.

J is TRBJ1-5 and V is TRBV7-2; D unclear. Germline assignment: CDR1 SGHTA and CDR2 FQGNSA. The CDR3 is 14 residues long. Trimming took 5 bases from V and 0 from J, leaving 8 bases between them. The CDR3 is CASSPTNSNQPQHF. CDR3 bases: TGTGCCAGCAGCCCGACAAATAGCAATCAGCCCCAGCATTTT.

The genes are TRBV11-2 and TRBJ1-1, with D perhaps matching TRBD1 (6 bases). Trimming cost V 5 bases and J 5 bases, with 18 bases left between them. The germline V gene has CDR1 SGHAT and CDR2 FQNNGV. The CDR3 consists of 15 residues. The CDR3 here is CASSPKRGGSTEAFF. In nucleotides, the CDR3 is TGTGCCAGCAGCCCCAAAAGGGGGGGCTCAACTGAAGCTTTCTTT. The whole variable domain, filled in from reference TRBV11-2 and TRBJ1-1, reads EAGVAQSPRYKIIEKRQSVAFWCNPISGHATLYWYQQILGQGPKLLIQFQNNGVVDDSQLPKDRFSAERLKGVDSTLKIQPAKLEDSAVYLCASSPKRGGSTEAFFGQGTRLTVV.

The chain has TRBV5-6 and TRBJ2-7; TRBD1 matches at 9 bases. Germline CDR1 and CDR2: SGHDT and YYEEEE. The V and J ends lost 5 bases and 1 base, in that order; junction bases with no gene match: 7. CDR3 length: 15 amino acids. The CDR3 sequence: CASSRPGQGSYEQYF. The CDR3 DNA is TGTGCCAGCAGTCGCCCGGGACAGGGTTCCTACGAGCAGTACTTC.

This sequence joins TRBV9 and TRBJ2-3, with 12 bases that match TRBD2. The germline V gene has CDR1 SGDLS and CDR2 YYNGEE. CDR3 length: 16 residues. V shed 1 base, J shed 6 bases, and the junction held 6 bases outside the gene matches. The CDR3 nucleotides read TGTGCCAGCAGCGTACTAGCGGGGGGGCCCTTGGATACGCAGTATTTT. Amino acid sequence: CASSVLAGGPLDTQYF.

The chain is built from TRBV2 and TRBJ2-5; 12 nucleotides agree with TRBD1. V dropped 3 bases and J dropped 5; count of bases not matched to a gene: 7. This CDR3 spans 16 amino acids. Germline CDR1 SNHLY, CDR2 FYNNEI. CDR3 sequence reads: CASSEGQGAFRETQYF. Here the CDR3 DNA reads TGTGCCAGCAGTGAGGGACAGGGGGCGTTTAGGGAGACCCAGTACTTC.